Ten or more counts support the clone carrying this T cell receptor (beta chain). What it binds is not known. This specimen belongs to a study of identical twins. TCRdb reprocessed the 5' RACE reads via MiXCR and lists one record per CDR3 protein. The sample lists fewer than 450,000 distinct CDR3 sequences; about 10% were seen once. Notes on the study in general: Models underestimated out-of-frame TCR alpha sharing in monozygotic twins. Reduced insertions were recorded for abundant cord blood beta clonotypes, with no such pattern in memory repertoires. The study found weaker excess twin sharing in beta out-of-frame sequences.

The clonotype originates from a woman aged 45 to 65 in good health. The sample was naive T cells sorted from blood.

Here the CDR3 reads CASSLEGSSYNEQFF. CDR3 nucleotide sequence: TGCGCCAGCAGCTTGGAGGGGAGCTCCTACAATGAGCAGTTCTTC. The chain joins TRBV5-1 to TRBJ2-1; either TRBD1 or TRBD2 may supply D (5 bases each). Trimming shortened V by 0 bases and J by 0 bases, and 7 bases separated the two germline ends. This CDR3 has 15 amino acids. CDR1 and CDR2 from the germline V gene are SGHRS and YFSETQ.